Listed below are T cell receptor beta chains from one sample, sequenced in a study of tumor and adjacent non-tumor tissue in lung cancer. TCRdb itself ran the multiplex PCR reads through MiXCR, one entry per CDR3 protein. This table has some 84,000 distinct CDR3 sequences, around three fifths appearing once. The specimen sequenced was lung tumor tissue. These receptors came from a man aged 65-85 years with non-small cell lung cancer. The CDR3 runs from the conserved cysteine through the conserved F or W. A D gene is named only where the DNA matches it firmly. Part of the rows lack a size; the others show once, few, many or a class for expanded clones.

D gene | clone size | J gene | V gene | CDR3 DNA | CDR3 protein
- | - | TRBJ1-3 | TRBV7-2 | TGTGCCAGCAGCTTATGGGGACGGCTCTCTGGAATCACCATATATTTT | CASSLWGRLSGITIYF
TRBD2 | - | TRBJ2-7 | TRBV20-1 | TGCAGTGCTATCCTAGCGGGATGCGAGCAGTACTTC | CSAILAGCEQYF
TRBD1 | - | TRBJ2-2 | TRBV11-2 | TGTGCTAGCAGCCTACAGGGGACGCTGTTCGCCGTGGAGCTGTTTTTT | CASSLQGTLFAVELFF
- | - | TRBJ2-5 | TRBV28 | TGTGCCAGCCACCCCTTTGCCCAAGAGACCCAGTACTTC | CASHPFAQETQYF
TRBD1 | - | TRBJ2-2 | TRBV5-5 | TGTGCCAGCATACAGGGGTTTGACACCGGGGAGCTGTTTTTT | CASIQGFDTGELFF
- | - | TRBJ2-5 | TRBV11-2 | TGTACCAGCATCCCTAGACAGGTGAAAGAGACCCAGTACTTC | CTSIPRQVKETQYF
- | once | TRBJ1-6 | TRBV28 | TGTGCCAGCAGTTTCTACAGGCGGAATTCATCCCTCCACTTT | CASSFYRRNSSLHF
- | - | TRBJ2-3 | TRBV20-1 | TGCAATCAGGGGTCGGGGGACTATCCAAATACGCAGTATTTT | CNQGSGDYPNTQYF
- | many | TRBJ1-1 | TRBV12-3/TRBV12-4 | TGTGCCAGCAGTTTTCGGGGGGCCAGCACTGAAGCTTTCTTT | CASSFRGASTEAFF
- | many | TRBJ2-7 | TRBV4-2 | TGTGCCAGCAGCCCCCGGGCGGGCGGAGCCTACGAGCAGTACTTC | CASSPRAGGAYEQYF
TRBD2 | few | TRBJ2-3 | TRBV5-1 | TGCGCCAGCAGCTGGGGGGGTGCGGGGCCTACGCAGTATTTT | CASSWGGAGPTQYF
- | many | TRBJ1-2 | TRBV20-1 | TGCAGTGCTAGAAGTCAGCACAGTGCTAACTATGGCTACACCTTC | CSARSQHSANYGYTF
- | - | TRBJ2-3 | TRBV28 | TGTGCCGGCAGTTTAAGAGGTTGGCTAGTGGGAGACACAGATACGCAGTATTTT | CAGSLRGWLVGDTDTQYF
- | many | TRBJ1-1 | TRBV11-3 | TGTGCCAGCAGCCCCGACAGAGGCATGAACACTGAAGCTTTCTTT | CASSPDRGMNTEAFF
- | - | TRBJ2-1 | TRBV30 | TGTGCCTGGAGTTGGTATATTCGCGGCAATGAGCAGTTCTTC | CAWSWYIRGNEQFF
- | many | TRBJ2-7 | TRBV29-1 | TGCAGCGTCGGTGACGGAGGTCGCGAGCAGTACTTC | CSVGDGGREQYF